This T cell receptor (beta chain) was recorded in a study of shared T cell receptors in the human thymus. Produced via immunoSEQ multiplex PCR; TCRdb's table is partial and in-frame only. The sample lists about 710,000 clones, around 87% occurring once. Germline loops: CDR1 SGHDT, CDR2 YYEEEE. The CDR3 covers 14 residues. V was clipped by 0 bases and J by 6 bases, with 12 bases between them. This sample also appeared in a second study, on human thymus T cells. As that study records: Thymic tissue was derived from resections collected during corrective heart surgery.

The gene calls are TRBV5-6 and TRBJ1-2, with D perhaps matching TRBD1 (6 bases). The receptor's source is a boy younger than two with a congenital heart defect. Sequencing was carried out using thymocytes. The CDR3 bases are TGTGCCAGCAGCTTGGTTTTAGGGGGGGATGGCTACACCTTC. Amino acid sequence: CASSLVLGGDGYTF.